These 32 T cell receptor beta chains were sequenced from one sample in a study of cytomegalovirus exposure and HLA in healthy donors (dated by TCRdb to 2017 to 2019). Library prep was done by the immunoSEQ multiplex PCR assay. For the multiplex PCR, a mixture combining 60 forward primers for TCR Vbeta segments and 13 reverse primers for TCR Jbeta segments was used. Here the immuneACCESS table is served through TCRdb, limited to in-frame sequences with V and J called. Missing clones are a known gap in these copies; in checked studies unresolved V genes cover under half, and the rest lacks a known reason. The sample yields 200,000 to 250,000 clones; 85% to 90% were counted once. 0.95% to 1.1% of the sample lies in the top ten. The specimen was PBMCs. The receptors originated from a woman aged 18-29 years in good health and CMV-seronegative.

The chain uses TRBV7-6 and TRBJ1-6, with 7 positions matching TRBD1. Germline-derived CDR1 and CDR2 are SGHVS and FNYEAQ. Trimming at V came to 5 bases and at J to 8 bases, leaving 6 bases not matched to a gene. There are 14 residues in the CDR3. Here the CDR3 reads CASSTGQMDSPLHF. The DNA for the CDR3 is TGTGCCAGCAGCACGGGACAGATGGATTCACCCCTCCACTTT.

This chain joins TRBV7-2 and TRBJ2-2; TRBD2 aligns across 10 bases. J gave up 5 bases and V 5 bases, and 8 bases lay outside the gene matches. Germline assignment: CDR1 SGHTA and CDR2 FQGNSA. This CDR3 is built from 16 residues. The CDR3 DNA is TGTGCCAGCAGCCTCCTAACTAGCGGGAAAACCGGGGAGCTGTTTTTT. It is translated as CASSLLTSGKTGELFF.

This clone was detected only a few times. The chain has TRBV5-4 and TRBJ1-2, with D unclear. V was pared by 1 base and J by 6 bases, with 10 bases between. Germline CDR1 and CDR2: SGHNT and YYREEE (reference sequence). This CDR3 comprises 13 residues. The CDR3 here is CASSLNRQDGYTF. In DNA, the CDR3 is TGTGCCAGCAGCTTGAACCGGCAGGATGGCTACACCTTC.

The chain joins TRBV7-2 to TRBJ2-2, with 7 bases matching TRBD2. The CDR3 spans 15 residues. Germline assignment: CDR1 SGHTA and CDR2 FQGNSA. V gave up 6 bases and J gave up 6 bases; unmatched junction bases: 10. CDR3 loop: CASRSLASGPGELFF. CDR3 nucleotides: TGTGCCAGCAGATCACTAGCGAGCGGGCCCGGGGAGCTGTTTTTT.

The chain combines TRBV5-5 with TRBJ1-1; D not certain. Per the germline V gene, CDR1 is SGHKS and CDR2 is YYEKEE (reference sequence). The CDR3 is made up of 16 amino acids. The V end lost 4 bases, the J end lost 4 bases, and 20 bases lay between the germline ends. CDR3: CASSHAYGNHGTEAFF. CDR3 nucleotide sequence: TGTGCCAGCAGCCATGCTTACGGGAACCACGGCACTGAAGCTTTCTTT.

The V call is TRBV27, the J call TRBJ2-5, with a weak D call TRBD2 (5 bases). Germline values: CDR1 MNHEY, CDR2 SMNVEV (reference sequence). The CDR3 extends over 11 amino acids. V was clipped by 8 bases and J by 3 bases, with 7 bases between them. CDR3 in amino acids: CASGREETQYF. The CDR3 DNA is TGTGCCAGCGGGCGGGAAGAGACCCAGTACTTC.

J is TRBJ1-5 and V is TRBV19; 8 bases align to TRBD1. The CDR3 contains 18 residues. V lost 5 bases and J lost 0; bases outside the gene matches: 12. The V gene's germline CDR1 is LNHDA and CDR2 SQIVND (reference sequence). This CDR3 reads CASSSPGQDFYSNQPQHF. CDR3 DNA: TGTGCCAGTAGTTCTCCGGGACAGGACTTCTATAGCAATCAGCCCCAGCATTTT. Looking up the rest from reference TRBV19 and TRBJ1-5 gives the full variable domain: DGGITQSPKYLFRKEGQNVTLSCEQNLNHDAMYWYRQDPGQGLRLIYYSQIVNDFQKGDIAEGYSVSREKKESFPLTVTSAQKNPTAFYLCASSSPGQDFYSNQPQHFGDGTRLSIL.

This chain joins TRBV30 and TRBJ1-5, with D possibly TRBD1 on 6 matching bases. From germline, CDR1 is GTSNPN and CDR2 SVGIG (reference sequence). With 5 bases removed from V and 0 bases from J, the gap between germline ends came to 11 bases. This CDR3 is built from 14 residues. The CDR3 DNA sequence: TGTGCCTGGGGGGGCGAAAATAGCAATCAGCCCCAGCATTTT. It is translated as CAWGGENSNQPQHF. Looking up the rest from reference TRBV30 and TRBJ1-5 gives the full variable domain: SQTIHQWPATLVQPVGSPLSLECTVEGTSNPNLYWYRQAAGRGLQLLFYSVGIGQISSEVPQNLSASRPQDRQFILSSKKLLLSDSGFYLCAWGGENSNQPQHFGDGTRLSIL.

The rearrangement joins TRBV6-5 to TRBJ2-1; D unresolved. The CDR3 contains 15 residues. CDR1 and CDR2 from the germline V gene are MNHEY and SVGAGI. Deletions cut 0 bases from V and 2 bases from J, with 8 bases between. The CDR3 here is CASSYSVAPYNEQFF. CDR3 coding DNA: TGTGCCAGCAGTTACTCGGTGGCCCCCTACAATGAGCAGTTCTTC.

The chain links TRBV4-1 to TRBJ2-7; 10 positions agree with TRBD2. CDR1 is MGHRA and CDR2 is YSYEKL in the germline V gene. The CDR3 is 15 residues long. Germline trimming cut 2 bases from V and 2 bases from J; bases unmatched to any gene: 3. The CDR3 reads CASSQKTSGTYEQYF. DNA of the CDR3: TGCGCCAGCAGCCAAAAAACTAGCGGGACCTACGAGCAGTACTTC.

This chain's CDR3 is CAIRQAAWGYTF. The CDR3 nucleotides are TGTGCCATCAGGCAGGCCGCTTGGGGCTACACCTTC. The chain has TRBV10-3 and TRBJ1-2; unclear D gene. This CDR3 is 12 amino acids long. Trimming left V 6 bases short and J 8 bases short, with 13 bases between. CDR1 is ENHRY, CDR2 SYGVKD, per germline.

This chain uses TRBV9 with TRBJ1-2; 10 bases are a match to TRBD1. From germline, CDR1 is SGDLS and CDR2 YYNGEE. The CDR3 is 15 residues long. V was pared by 3 bases and J by 6 bases, with 8 bases of the junction left unmatched. The CDR3, as DNA: TGTGCCAGCAGCGCAGGGGACAGGGGAGGAAATGGCTACACCTTC. It translates to CASSAGDRGGNGYTF.

The genes are TRBV30 and TRBJ1-5; tentatively, D is TRBD1 (5 bases). V dropped 2 bases and J dropped 1 base, with 9 bases sitting between them. This CDR3 region has 14 residues. Germline CDR1 is GTSNPN and CDR2 is SVGIG (reference sequence). The CDR3 DNA reads TGTGCCTGGAGTTCATACAGGAGCAATCAGCCCCAGCATTTT. Translated: CAWSSYRSNQPQHF.

CDR3 loop: CASSVGYNYGYTF. CDR3 nucleotides: TGTGCCAGCAGCGTAGGCTATAACTATGGCTACACCTTC. The chain employs TRBV9 and TRBJ1-2; no reliable D call. Deletions cut 0 bases from V and 1 base from J, with 4 bases between. Germline assignment: CDR1 SGDLS and CDR2 YYNGEE. The CDR3 runs to 13 residues.

The rearrangement uses TRBV14 and TRBJ2-3, with a tentative D call TRBD2 (5 bases). Deletions cut 4 bases from V and 2 bases from J, with 13 bases between. CDR1 SGHDN and CDR2 FVKESK come from the germline V gene. The CDR3 is 15 residues long. CDR3 region: CASSLKRSITDTQYF. Written as DNA, the CDR3 is TGTGCCAGCAGCCTTAAGCGGTCCATCACAGATACGCAGTATTTT.

This clone has just a few counts. The V call is TRBV27, the J call TRBJ2-1; TRBD2 agrees at 8 bases. The CDR3 totals 15 residues. V shed 6 bases, J shed 2 bases, and the junction held 6 bases outside the gene matches. Germline lookup yields CDR1 MNHEY and CDR2 SMNVEV (reference sequence). The CDR3 loop is CASRSTSGPYNEQFF. The CDR3 bases are TGTGCCAGCAGGTCCACTAGCGGTCCCTACAATGAGCAGTTCTTC.

The J gene is TRBJ2-3, the V gene TRBV9, with no clear D. CDR1 is SGDLS and CDR2 is YYNGEE in the germline V gene. The CDR3 length is 14 residues. With 3 bases removed from V and 0 bases from J, the gap between germline ends came to 8 bases. The CDR3 sequence is CASSDAASTDTQYF. Here the CDR3 DNA reads TGTGCCAGCAGCGATGCGGCTAGCACAGATACGCAGTATTTT.

This rearrangement joins TRBV5-1 to TRBJ1-5; 10 bases are a match to TRBD1. The trim removed 4 bases at V and 5 bases at J, leaving 27 bases unmatched. The CDR3 covers 22 residues. CDR1 SGHRS and CDR2 YFSETQ come from the germline V gene. The chain's CDR3 is CASSPNTGGGTGDKLAHQPQHF. In nucleotides, the CDR3 is TGCGCCAGCAGCCCTAATACCGGCGGGGGGACAGGGGACAAACTAGCCCATCAGCCCCAGCATTTT. The full variable domain, completed using reference TRBV5-1 and TRBJ1-5, is KAGVTQTPRYLIKTRGQQVTLSCSPISGHRSVSWYQQTPGQGLQFLFEYFSETQRNKGNFPGRFSGRQFSNSRSEMNVSTLELGDSALYLCASSPNTGGGTGDKLAHQPQHFGDGTRLSIL.

This clone was found once. The chain uses TRBV15 and TRBJ2-7; tentative D call: TRBD1 (5 bases). V lost 0 bases and J lost 3, with 12 bases in between. The CDR3 has 15 amino acids. From germline, CDR1 is LNHNV and CDR2 YYDKDF (reference sequence). The DNA of the CDR3 is TGTGCCACCAGCAGAGATCCGCAGGGTTTCTACGAGCAGTACTTC. The encoded protein is CATSRDPQGFYEQYF.

V and J are TRBV7-9 and TRBJ1-2; D ambiguous. This CDR3 is built from 12 residues. V was cut by 7 bases and J by 7 bases, with 13 bases left in between. Germline CDR1 reads SEHNR; CDR2 reads FQNEAQ (reference sequence). CDR3 residues: CASKGGGGGYTF. Here the CDR3 DNA reads TGTGCCAGCAAAGGCGGAGGCGGTGGCTACACCTTC. Complete variable domain (other parts from reference TRBV7-9 and TRBJ1-2): DTGVSQNPRHKITKRGQNVTFRCDPISEHNRLYWYRQTLGQGPEFLTYFQNEAQLEKSRLLSDRFSAERPKGSFSTLEIQRTEQGDSAMYLCASKGGGGGYTFGSGTRLTVV.

V gene TRBV5-4 combines with J gene TRBJ1-3; D is possibly TRBD1 (6 bases). The germline V gene has CDR1 SGHNT and CDR2 YYREEE (reference sequence). The CDR3 runs to 14 residues. The V end lost 4 bases, the J end lost 3 bases, and 11 bases lay between the germline ends. The DNA for the CDR3 is TGTGCCAGCAGCATACAGGGAAGTGGAAACACCATATATTTT. This codes for CASSIQGSGNTIYF.

The V gene is TRBV5-6, the J gene TRBJ2-7; 7 nucleotides line up with TRBD2. Germline loops: CDR1 SGHDT, CDR2 YYEEEE. CDR3 length equals 15 residues. After removal of 4 bases from V and 6 bases from J, the junction contained 13 bases not matched to a gene. CDR3 loop: CASSNTWGGPREQYF. Here the CDR3 DNA reads TGTGCCAGCAGCAATACCTGGGGAGGGCCACGCGAGCAGTACTTC.

This clone was seen a single time. The chain links TRBV5-1 to TRBJ2-7; 8 bases align to TRBD2. The CDR3 has 16 residues. V lost 0 bases, J lost 3 bases, and 8 bases stayed unmatched. CDR1 is SGHRS and CDR2 is YFSETQ in the germline V gene. CDR3 sequence (DNA): TGCGCCAGCAGCTTGGGTGGCGGGGGGCCGATCTACGAGCAGTACTTC. Protein product: CASSLGGGGPIYEQYF.

This rearrangement joins TRBV4-1 to TRBJ2-5; TRBD1 agrees at 8 bases. Germline CDR1 is MGHRA and CDR2 is YSYEKL. Trimming took 6 bases from V and 0 from J; bases not matched to a gene: 6. The CDR3 is made up of 15 amino acids. The CDR3 here is CASRRTGPYQETQYF. The CDR3 coding sequence is TGCGCCAGCAGGAGGACAGGGCCGTACCAAGAGACCCAGTACTTC.

This sequence joins TRBV12-5 and TRBJ2-1; 12 bases line up with TRBD1. The CDR3 sequence is 15 residues long. V lost 6 bases, J lost 8 bases, and 8 bases stayed unmatched. Looked up from germline, CDR1 is LGHNT and CDR2 is FRNRAP. This chain's CDR3 is CASGPGTGGQDEQFF. The CDR3 DNA follows: TGTGCTAGTGGGCCCGGGACAGGGGGCCAAGATGAGCAGTTCTTC.

The gene calls are TRBV11-2 and TRBJ1-1, with D perhaps TRBD1 (6 bases). The CDR3 sequence is 16 residues long. The V end was cut by 4 bases, the J end by 1 base, with 16 bases between. Germline V gene sequence: CDR1 SGHAT, CDR2 FQNNGV. CDR3 in amino acids: CASSYLGFRGNTEAFF. The CDR3 nucleotides are TGTGCCAGCAGCTATCTCGGGTTCAGGGGGAACACTGAAGCTTTCTTT.

The V and J genes are TRBV15 and TRBJ2-4; 7 bases map to TRBD2. Germline V CDR1 and CDR2: LNHNV, YYDKDF (reference sequence). J was trimmed by 1 base and V by 1 base; bases with no gene match: 7. The CDR3 is 17 amino acids. The CDR3 spells CATSRGRGGTAKNIQYF. The DNA for the CDR3 is TGTGCCACCAGCAGAGGCCGCGGGGGTACGGCCAAAAACATTCAGTACTTC.

The V and J genes are TRBV6-5 and TRBJ2-2; D unresolved. V was clipped by 6 bases and J by 8 bases, with 7 bases between them. The length of the CDR3 is 11 residues. Per the germline V gene, CDR1 is MNHEY and CDR2 is SVGAGI. CDR3 residues: CASRQLGELFF. The CDR3 DNA follows: TGTGCCAGCAGACAATTGGGGGAGCTGTTTTTT.

The gene calls are TRBV29-1 and TRBJ1-1, with a tentative D call TRBD1 (5 bases). Germline V CDR1 and CDR2: SQVTM, ANQGSEA. The CDR3 runs 17 residues. Trimming pared 4 bases from V and 0 bases from J, leaving 21 bases between. The CDR3, as DNA: TGCAGCGTTGGGGGGGGGAGGGTAGGGTTGATGAACACTGAAGCTTTCTTT. Translated: CSVGGGRVGLMNTEAFF.

Only one count was recorded for this clone. The chain joins TRBV10-2 to TRBJ2-3; perhaps TRBD1 as D (5 bases). The length of the CDR3 is 17 residues. Trimming pared 6 bases from V and 3 bases from J, leaving 22 bases between. Germline V CDR1 and CDR2: WSHSY, SAAADI. DNA for the CDR3: TGCGCCAGCAGGGGAAGACAGTTATTATTCTGGACAGATACGCAGTATTTT. Amino acids: CASRGRQLLFWTDTQYF.

The chain couples TRBV9 to TRBJ1-2; D not resolved. The CDR3 runs to 15 residues. Germline CDR1 is SGDLS and CDR2 is YYNGEE. V lost 0 bases and J lost 5, with 14 bases in between. As DNA, the CDR3 is TGTGCCAGCAGCGTAGCTGGAGGGCGCGGTTATGGCTACACCTTC. It encodes CASSVAGGRGYGYTF.

This chain connects TRBV11-2 to TRBJ2-1; 12 bases align to TRBD2. Trimming took 0 bases from V and 0 from J; bases not matched to a gene: 9. The CDR3 is 20 amino acids. Germline assignment: CDR1 SGHAT and CDR2 FQNNGV. CDR3 amino acids: CASSLDGLAGGPFSYNEQFF. CDR3 coding DNA: TGTGCCAGCAGCTTAGATGGGCTAGCGGGGGGGCCTTTCTCCTACAATGAGCAGTTCTTC. Full variable domain (outside the CDR3, taken from reference TRBV11-2 and TRBJ2-1): EAGVAQSPRYKIIEKRQSVAFWCNPISGHATLYWYQQILGQGPKLLIQFQNNGVVDDSQLPKDRFSAERLKGVDSTLKIQPAKLEDSAVYLCASSLDGLAGGPFSYNEQFFGPGTRLTVL.